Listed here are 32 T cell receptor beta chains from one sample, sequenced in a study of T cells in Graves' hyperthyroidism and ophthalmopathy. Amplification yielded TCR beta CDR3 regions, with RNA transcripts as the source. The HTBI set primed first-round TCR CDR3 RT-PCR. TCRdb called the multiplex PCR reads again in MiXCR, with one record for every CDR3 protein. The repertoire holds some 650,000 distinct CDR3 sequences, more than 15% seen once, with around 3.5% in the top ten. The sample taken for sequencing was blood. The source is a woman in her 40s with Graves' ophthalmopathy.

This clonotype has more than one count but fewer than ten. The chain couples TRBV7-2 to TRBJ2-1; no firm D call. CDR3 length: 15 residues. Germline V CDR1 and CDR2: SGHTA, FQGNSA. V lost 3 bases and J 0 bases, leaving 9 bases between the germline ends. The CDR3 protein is CASSFTQNSYNEQFF. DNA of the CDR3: TGTGCCAGCAGCTTTACTCAAAACTCCTACAATGAGCAGTTCTTC.

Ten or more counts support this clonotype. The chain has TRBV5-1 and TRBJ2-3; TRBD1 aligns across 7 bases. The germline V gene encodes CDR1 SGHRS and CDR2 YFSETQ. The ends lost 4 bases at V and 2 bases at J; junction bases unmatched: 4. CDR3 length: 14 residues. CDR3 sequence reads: CASSRGQTTDTQYF. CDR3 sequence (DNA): TGCGCCAGCAGCAGGGGACAGACCACAGATACGCAGTATTTT.

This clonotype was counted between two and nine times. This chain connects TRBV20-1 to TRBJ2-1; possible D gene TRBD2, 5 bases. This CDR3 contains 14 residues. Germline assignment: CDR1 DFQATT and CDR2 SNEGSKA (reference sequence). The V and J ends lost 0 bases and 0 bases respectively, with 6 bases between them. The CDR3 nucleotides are TGCAGTGCTAGAGACAGCGGCTCCTACAATGAGCAGTTCTTC. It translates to CSARDSGSYNEQFF.

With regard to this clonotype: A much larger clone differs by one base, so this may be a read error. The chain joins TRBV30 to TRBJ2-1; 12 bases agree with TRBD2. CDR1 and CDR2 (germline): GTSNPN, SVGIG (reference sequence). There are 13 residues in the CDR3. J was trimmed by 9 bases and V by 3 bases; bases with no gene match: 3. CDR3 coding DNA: TGTGCCTGGAGCCAACTAGCGGGGGGTGAGCAGTTCTTC. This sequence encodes CAWSQLAGGEQFF.

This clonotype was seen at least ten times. CDR3 in DNA: TGTGCCAGCCACCGGGGTTCCTACACAGATACGCAGTATTTT. Protein sequence: CASHRGSYTDTQYF. The chain combines TRBV11-2 with TRBJ2-3; the D gene is possibly TRBD2 (5 bases). CDR3 length: 14 amino acids. The germline V gene encodes CDR1 SGHAT and CDR2 FQNNGV. V was trimmed by 8 bases and J by 2 bases, leaving 14 bases between them.

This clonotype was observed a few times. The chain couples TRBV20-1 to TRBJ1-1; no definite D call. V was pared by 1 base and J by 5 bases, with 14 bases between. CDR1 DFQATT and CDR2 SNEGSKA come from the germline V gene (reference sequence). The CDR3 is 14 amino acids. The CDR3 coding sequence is TGCAGTGCTAGAGTGGAAGGGCCTTGGACTGAAGCTTTCTTT. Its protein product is CSARVEGPWTEAFF.

The CDR3 region is CASSPAGGWAKNIQYF. The CDR3 coding sequence is TGTGCCAGCAGCCCCGCGGGCGGGTGGGCCAAAAACATTCAGTACTTC. V is TRBV7-8 and J is TRBJ2-4; D possibly corresponds to TRBD2 (5 bases). With 5 bases removed from V and 1 base from J, the gap between germline ends came to 15 bases. The CDR3 length is 16 residues. The germline V gene has CDR1 SGHVS and CDR2 FQNEAQ.

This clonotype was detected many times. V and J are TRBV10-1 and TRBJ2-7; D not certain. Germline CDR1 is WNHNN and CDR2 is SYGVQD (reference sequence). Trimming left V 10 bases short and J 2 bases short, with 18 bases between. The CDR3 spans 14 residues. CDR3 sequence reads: CATKAGAYPYEQYF. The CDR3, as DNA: TGCGCCACCAAGGCAGGAGCATACCCCTACGAGCAGTACTTC.

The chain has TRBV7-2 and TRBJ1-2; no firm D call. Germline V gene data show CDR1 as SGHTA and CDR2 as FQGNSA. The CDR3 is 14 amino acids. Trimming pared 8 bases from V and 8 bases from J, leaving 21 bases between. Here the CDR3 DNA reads TGTGCCAGCTGCCCTGGGTCGTGGCAGTCGGGCTACACCTTC. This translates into CASCPGSWQSGYTF. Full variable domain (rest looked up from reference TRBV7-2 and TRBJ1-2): GAGVSQSPSNKVTEKGKDVELRCDPISGHTALYWYRQSLGQGLEFLIYFQGNSAPDKSGLPSDRFSAERTGGSVSTLTIQRTQQEDSAVYLCASCPGSWQSGYTFGSGTRLTVV.

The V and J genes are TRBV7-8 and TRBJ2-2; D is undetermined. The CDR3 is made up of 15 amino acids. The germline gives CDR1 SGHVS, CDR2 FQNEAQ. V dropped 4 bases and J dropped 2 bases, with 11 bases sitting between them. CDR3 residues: CASSSNILNTGELFF. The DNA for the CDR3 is TGTGCCAGCAGCTCGAATATATTAAACACCGGGGAGCTGTTTTTT. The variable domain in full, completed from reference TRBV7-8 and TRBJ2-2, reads GAGVSQSPRYKVAKRGQDVALRCDPISGHVSLFWYQQALGQGPEFLTYFQNEAQLDKSGLPSDRFFAERPEGSVSTLKIQRTQQEDSAVYLCASSSNILNTGELFFGEGSRLTVL.

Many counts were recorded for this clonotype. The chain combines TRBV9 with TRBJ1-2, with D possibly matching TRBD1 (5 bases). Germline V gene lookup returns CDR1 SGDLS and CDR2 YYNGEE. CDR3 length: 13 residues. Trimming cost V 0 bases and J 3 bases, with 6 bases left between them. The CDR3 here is CASSVGGDYGYTF. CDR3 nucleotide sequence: TGTGCCAGCAGCGTAGGGGGCGACTATGGCTACACCTTC.

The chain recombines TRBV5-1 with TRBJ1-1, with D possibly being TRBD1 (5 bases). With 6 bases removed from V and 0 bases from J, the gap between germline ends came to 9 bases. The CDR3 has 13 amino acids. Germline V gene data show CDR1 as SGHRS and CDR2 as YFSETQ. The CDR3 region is CASTGTLNTEAFF. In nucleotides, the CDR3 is TGCGCCAGCACAGGGACCTTGAACACTGAAGCTTTCTTT.

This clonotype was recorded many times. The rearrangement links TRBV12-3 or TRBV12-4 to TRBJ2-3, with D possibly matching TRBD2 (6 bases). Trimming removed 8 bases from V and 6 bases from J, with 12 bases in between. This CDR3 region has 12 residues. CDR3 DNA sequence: TGTGCCAGCGGGAGGAGAGCCGATACGCAGTATTTT. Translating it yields CASGRRADTQYF.

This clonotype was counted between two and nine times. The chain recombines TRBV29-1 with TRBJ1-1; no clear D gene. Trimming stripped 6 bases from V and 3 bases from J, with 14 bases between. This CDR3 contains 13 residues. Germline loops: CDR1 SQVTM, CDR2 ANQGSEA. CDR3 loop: CSVVRTGDTEAFF. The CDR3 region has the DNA TGCAGCGTCGTCCGGACTGGGGACACTGAAGCTTTCTTT.

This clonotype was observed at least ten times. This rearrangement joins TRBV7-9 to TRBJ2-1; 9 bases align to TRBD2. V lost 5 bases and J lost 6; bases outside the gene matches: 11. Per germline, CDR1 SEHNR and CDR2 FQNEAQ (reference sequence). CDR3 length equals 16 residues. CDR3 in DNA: TGTGCCAGCAGCCCTCCTAGCGGGACGGTCCTCAATGAGCAGTTCTTC. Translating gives CASSPPSGTVLNEQFF. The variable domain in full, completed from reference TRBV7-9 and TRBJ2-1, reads DTGVSQNPRHKITKRGQNVTFRCDPISEHNRLYWYRQTLGQGPEFLTYFQNEAQLEKSRLLSDRFSAERPKGSFSTLEIQRTEQGDSAMYLCASSPPSGTVLNEQFFGPGTRLTVL.

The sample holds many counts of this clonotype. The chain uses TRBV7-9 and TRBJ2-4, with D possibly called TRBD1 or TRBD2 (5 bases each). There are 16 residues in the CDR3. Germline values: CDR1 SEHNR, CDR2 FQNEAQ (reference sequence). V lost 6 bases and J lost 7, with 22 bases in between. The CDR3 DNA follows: TGTGCCAGCAGAAAAAACCGGGACGGTGGTTCGAACATTCAGTACTTC. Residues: CASRKNRDGGSNIQYF.

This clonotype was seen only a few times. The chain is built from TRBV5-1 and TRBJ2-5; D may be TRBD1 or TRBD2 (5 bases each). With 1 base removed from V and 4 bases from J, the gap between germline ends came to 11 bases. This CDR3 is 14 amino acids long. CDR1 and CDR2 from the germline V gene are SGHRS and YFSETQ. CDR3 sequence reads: CASSLSPGRETQYF. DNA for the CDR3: TGCGCCAGCAGCTTGAGTCCGGGACGAGAGACCCAGTACTTC.

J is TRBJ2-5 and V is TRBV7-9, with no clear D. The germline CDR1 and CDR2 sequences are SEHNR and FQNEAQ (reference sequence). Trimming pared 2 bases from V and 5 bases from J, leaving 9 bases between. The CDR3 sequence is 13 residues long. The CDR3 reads CASSLRLPETQYF. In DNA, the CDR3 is TGTGCCAGCAGCTTAAGGCTACCTGAGACCCAGTACTTC.

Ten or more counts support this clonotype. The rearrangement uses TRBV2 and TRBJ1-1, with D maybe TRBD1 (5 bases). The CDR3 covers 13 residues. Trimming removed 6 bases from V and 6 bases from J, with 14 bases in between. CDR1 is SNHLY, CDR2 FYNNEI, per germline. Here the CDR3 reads CASSPGGVSEAFF. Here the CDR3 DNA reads TGTGCCAGCAGCCCGGGGGGGGTCTCTGAAGCTTTCTTT.

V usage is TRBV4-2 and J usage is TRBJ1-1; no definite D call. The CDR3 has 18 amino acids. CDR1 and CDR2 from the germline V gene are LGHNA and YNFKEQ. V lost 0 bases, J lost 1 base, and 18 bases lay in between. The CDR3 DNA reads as TGTGCCAGCAGCCAAGACTCTATTTTCGCAGGCACGAACACTGAAGCTTTCTTT. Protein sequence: CASSQDSIFAGTNTEAFF.

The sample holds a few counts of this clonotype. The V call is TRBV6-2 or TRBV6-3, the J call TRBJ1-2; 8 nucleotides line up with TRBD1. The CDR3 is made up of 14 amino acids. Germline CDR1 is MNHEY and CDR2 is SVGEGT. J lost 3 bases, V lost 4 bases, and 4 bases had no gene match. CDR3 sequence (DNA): TGTGCCAGCAGTTGGACAGGGAACTACTATGGCTACACCTTC. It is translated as CASSWTGNYYGYTF.

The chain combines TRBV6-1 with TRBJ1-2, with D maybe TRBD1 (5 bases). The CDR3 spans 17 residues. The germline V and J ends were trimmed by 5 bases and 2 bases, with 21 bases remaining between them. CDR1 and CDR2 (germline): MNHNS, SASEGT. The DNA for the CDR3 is TGTGCCAGCAGTTACCCGATTGGGGGGTCGGGGAACTATGGCTACACCTTC. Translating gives CASSYPIGGSGNYGYTF.

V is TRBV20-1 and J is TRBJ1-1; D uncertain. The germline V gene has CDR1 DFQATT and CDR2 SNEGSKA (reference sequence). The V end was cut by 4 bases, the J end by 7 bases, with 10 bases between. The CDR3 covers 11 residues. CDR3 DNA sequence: TGCAGTGCTAAAGCCGGGAATGAAGCTTTCTTT. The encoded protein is CSAKAGNEAFF.

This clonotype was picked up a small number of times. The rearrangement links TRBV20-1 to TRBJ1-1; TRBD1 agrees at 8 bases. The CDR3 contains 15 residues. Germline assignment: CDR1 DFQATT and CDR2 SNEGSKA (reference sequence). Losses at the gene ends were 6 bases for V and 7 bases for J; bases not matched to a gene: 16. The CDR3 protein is CSARGQGGVQSEAFF. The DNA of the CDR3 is TGCAGTGCCCGTGGACAGGGAGGAGTTCAGAGTGAAGCTTTCTTT.

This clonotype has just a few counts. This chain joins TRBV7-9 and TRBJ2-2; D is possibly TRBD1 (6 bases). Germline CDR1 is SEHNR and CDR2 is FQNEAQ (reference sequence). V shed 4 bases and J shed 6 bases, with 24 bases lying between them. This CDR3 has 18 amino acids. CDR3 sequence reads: CASSSRPRTVRAAGELFF. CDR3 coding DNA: TGTGCCAGCAGCTCCCGGCCCCGGACAGTTCGGGCCGCCGGGGAGCTGTTTTTT. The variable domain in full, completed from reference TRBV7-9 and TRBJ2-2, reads DTGVSQNPRHKITKRGQNVTFRCDPISEHNRLYWYRQTLGQGPEFLTYFQNEAQLEKSRLLSDRFSAERPKGSFSTLEIQRTEQGDSAMYLCASSSRPRTVRAAGELFFGEGSRLTVL.

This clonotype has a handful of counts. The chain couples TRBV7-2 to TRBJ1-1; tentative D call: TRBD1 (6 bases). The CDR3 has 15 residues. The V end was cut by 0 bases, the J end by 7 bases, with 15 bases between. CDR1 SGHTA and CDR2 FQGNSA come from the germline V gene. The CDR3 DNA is TGTGCCAGCAGCTTAGCTCTGGGGGCGGCTGGTGAAGCTTTCTTT. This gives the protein CASSLALGAAGEAFF.

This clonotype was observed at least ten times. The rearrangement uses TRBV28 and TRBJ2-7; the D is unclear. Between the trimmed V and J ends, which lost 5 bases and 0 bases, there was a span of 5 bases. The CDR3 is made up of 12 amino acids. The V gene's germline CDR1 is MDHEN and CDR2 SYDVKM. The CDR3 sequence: CASSTSSYEQYF. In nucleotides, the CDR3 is TGTGCCAGCAGTACCAGCTCCTACGAGCAGTACTTC.

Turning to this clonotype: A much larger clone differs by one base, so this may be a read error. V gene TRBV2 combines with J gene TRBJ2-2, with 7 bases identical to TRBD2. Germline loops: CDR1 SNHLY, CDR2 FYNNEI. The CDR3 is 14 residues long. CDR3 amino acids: CASTREANTGEPFF. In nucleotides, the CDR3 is TGTGCCAGCACCCGGGAGGCGAACACCGGGGAGCCGTTTTTT.

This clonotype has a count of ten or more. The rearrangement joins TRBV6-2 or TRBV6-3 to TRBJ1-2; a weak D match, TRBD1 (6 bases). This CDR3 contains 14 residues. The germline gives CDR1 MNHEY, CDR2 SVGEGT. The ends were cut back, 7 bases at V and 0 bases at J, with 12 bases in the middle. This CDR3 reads CASTSDRPNYGYTF. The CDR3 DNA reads TGTGCCAGCACCTCGGACAGACCTAACTATGGCTACACCTTC.

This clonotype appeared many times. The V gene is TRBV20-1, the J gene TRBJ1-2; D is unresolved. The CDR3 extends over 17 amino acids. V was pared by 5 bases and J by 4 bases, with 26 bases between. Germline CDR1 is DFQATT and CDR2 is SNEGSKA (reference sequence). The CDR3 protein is CSASFTGRERFGYGYTF. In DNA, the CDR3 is TGCAGTGCTTCCTTCACGGGGAGGGAGCGCTTCGGCTATGGCTACACCTTC.

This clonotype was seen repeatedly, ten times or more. The chain's CDR3 is CSALIVRGGTYEQYF. CDR3 sequence (DNA): TGCAGTGCTCTAATCGTCCGGGGAGGAACCTACGAGCAGTACTTC. This chain uses TRBV20-1 with TRBJ2-7, with D tentatively TRBD2 (6 bases). The CDR3 loop spans 15 amino acids. V was shortened by 5 bases and J by 2 bases, with 19 bases between the two germline ends. The germline gives CDR1 DFQATT, CDR2 SNEGSKA (reference sequence).

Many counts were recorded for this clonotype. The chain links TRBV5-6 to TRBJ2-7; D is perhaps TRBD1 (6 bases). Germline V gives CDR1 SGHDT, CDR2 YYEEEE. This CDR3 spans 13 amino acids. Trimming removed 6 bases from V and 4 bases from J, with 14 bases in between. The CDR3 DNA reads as TGTGCCAGCACCCAGGGGCGTGGGTACGAGCAGTACTTC. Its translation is CASTQGRGYEQYF.